Listed here are 16 T cell receptor beta chains from one sample, sequenced in a study of blood T cell repertoires in COVID-19. Here immunoSEQ multiplex PCR was the method, and the copy in TCRdb shows in-frame clones only, minus some. The sample has some 140,000 clones, around 80% seen once. The source material was peripheral blood. The receptors come from a man in his sixties who had recovered from COVID-19.

The rearrangement joins TRBV5-1 to TRBJ1-1; 7 nucleotides agree with TRBD1. This CDR3 has 15 residues. Germline V CDR1 and CDR2: SGHRS, YFSETQ. Losses at the gene ends were 4 bases for V and 6 bases for J; bases not matched to a gene: 12. The CDR3 loop is CASSIQGGDGSEAFF. DNA of the CDR3: TGCGCCAGCAGCATCCAAGGGGGCGATGGCTCTGAAGCTTTCTTT.

The chain is built from TRBV7-2 and TRBJ1-2; 8 nucleotides agree with TRBD1. V shed 0 bases and J 0 bases; nucleotides not matched to a gene: 3. Germline CDR1 is SGHTA and CDR2 is FQGNSA. The CDR3 runs to 16 residues. The CDR3 DNA is TGTGCCAGCAGCTTAGCCGGGACAGGAACTAACTATGGCTACACCTTC. It translates to CASSLAGTGTNYGYTF. The complete variable domain, with remaining parts taken from reference TRBV7-2 and TRBJ1-2, reads GAGVSQSPSNKVTEKGKDVELRCDPISGHTALYWYRQSLGQGLEFLIYFQGNSAPDKSGLPSDRFSAERTGGSVSTLTIQRTQQEDSAVYLCASSLAGTGTNYGYTFGSGTRLTVV.

This clone was recorded once. The chain combines TRBV6-5 with TRBJ2-1, with unresolved D. This CDR3 contains 14 residues. V lost 7 bases, J lost 3 bases, and 13 bases lay in between. Per germline, CDR1 MNHEY and CDR2 SVGAGI. The CDR3 DNA follows: TGTGCCAGCATAGAGGCTATGTTCTACAATGAGCAGTTCTTC. Protein: CASIEAMFYNEQFF.

The CDR3 region is CASSLALRGGTQYF. As DNA, the CDR3 is TGTGCCAGCAGCTTAGCGCTCCGGGGTGGTACGCAGTATTTT. This chain joins TRBV7-6 and TRBJ2-3, with a tentative D call TRBD2 (5 bases). The CDR3 contains 14 residues. Germline CDR1 and CDR2: SGHVS and FNYEAQ. V lost 0 bases and J 8 bases, leaving 12 bases between the germline ends.

J is TRBJ1-1 and V is TRBV4-1, with TRBD1 as a possible D gene (5 bases). The V gene lost 6 bases and the J gene lost 1 base, with 12 bases spanning the gap. Germline loops: CDR1 MGHRA, CDR2 YSYEKL. The CDR3 totals 14 residues. The CDR3 bases are TGCGCCAGCAGGGGCCCCCAGGGGAACACTGAAGCTTTCTTT. This encodes CASRGPQGNTEAFF.

This chain uses TRBV20-1 with TRBJ2-1, with 9 bases that match TRBD2. The CDR3 runs to 14 residues. The J segment lost 6 bases and the V segment lost 3 bases, leaving 6 bases of the junction unmatched. Germline CDR1 and CDR2: DFQATT and SNEGSKA (reference sequence). CDR3 residues: CSASRRGGINEQFF. As DNA, the CDR3 is TGCAGTGCTAGTCGGCGGGGGGGGATCAATGAGCAGTTCTTC.

The rearrangement uses TRBV7-2 and TRBJ1-3, with no clear D. CDR1 SGHTA and CDR2 FQGNSA come from the germline V gene. The V end was cut by 5 bases, the J end by 0 bases, with 11 bases between. This CDR3 is built from 15 residues. The CDR3 bases are TGTGCCAGCAGCGCTCTCCTAAACTCTGGAAACACCATATATTTT. Protein: CASSALLNSGNTIYF.

V usage is TRBV28 and J usage is TRBJ2-2; D gene ambiguous. Germline lookup yields CDR1 MDHEN and CDR2 SYDVKM. V was trimmed by 6 bases and J by 8 bases, leaving 10 bases between them. CDR3 length equals 12 residues. In nucleotides, the CDR3 is TGTGCCAGCAGCAACCGGCGGGGGGAGCTGTTTTTT. This encodes CASSNRRGELFF.

The chain has TRBV12-3 or TRBV12-4 and TRBJ2-7; 7 bases are a match to TRBD1. V trimming: 6 bases; J trimming: 6 bases; junction bases outside the gene matches: 5. The CDR3 is 12 amino acids. In DNA, the CDR3 is TGTGCCAGCAGCACCAGGGACAGCGAGCAGTACTTC. Translated: CASSTRDSEQYF.

The chain is built from TRBV7-9 and TRBJ2-5, with D perhaps matching TRBD2 (5 bases). The CDR3 runs to 14 residues. Germline V gene lookup returns CDR1 SEHNR and CDR2 FQNEAQ (reference sequence). V lost 6 bases and J lost 4, with 15 bases in between. CDR3 residues: CASRLTGMGETQYF. The DNA of the CDR3 is TGTGCCAGCAGACTTACCGGGATGGGAGAGACCCAGTACTTC.

The sample holds a few counts of this clone. The CDR3 DNA follows: TGTGCCAGCACCTCCCGTGGGACAGGAGGAGATACGCAGTATTTT. Its protein is CASTSRGTGGDTQYF. The chain carries TRBV6-6 and TRBJ2-3; 8 bases match TRBD1. V lost 7 bases to trimming and J lost 5 bases; unmatched junction nucleotides: 11. Germline V gives CDR1 MNHNY, CDR2 SVGAGI (reference sequence). The CDR3 contains 15 residues.

The chain carries TRBV4-3 and TRBJ1-1, with D maybe TRBD1 (5 bases). The CDR3 has 15 residues. From germline, CDR1 is LGHNA and CDR2 YSLEER. V lost 0 bases and J lost 3, with 11 bases in between. The CDR3 spells CASSQDYGGHTEAFF. The CDR3 nucleotides are TGCGCCAGCAGCCAAGATTACGGGGGTCACACTGAAGCTTTCTTT.

The chain recombines TRBV2 with TRBJ2-1; 16 bases match TRBD2. The germline CDR1 and CDR2 sequences are SNHLY and FYNNEI. The CDR3 totals 15 residues. The trim removed 6 bases at V and 7 bases at J, leaving 3 bases unmatched. This CDR3 reads CASRGLAGGWNEQFF. The CDR3 region has the DNA TGTGCCAGCAGGGGACTAGCGGGGGGGTGGAATGAGCAGTTCTTC. Full variable domain (outside the CDR3, taken from reference TRBV2 and TRBJ2-1): EPEVTQTPSHQVTQMGQEVILRCVPISNHLYFYWYRQILGQKVEFLVSFYNNEISEKSEIFDDQFSVERPDGSNFTLKIRSTKLEDSAMYFCASRGLAGGWNEQFFGPGTRLTVL.

This chain uses TRBV12-3 or TRBV12-4 with TRBJ1-4; 7 positions match TRBD1. V dropped 11 bases and J dropped 5; count of bases not matched to a gene: 8. This CDR3 has 13 residues. CDR3 DNA sequence: TGTGCCTCGATCGGGACAGCAAATGAAAAACTGTTTTTT. Protein product: CASIGTANEKLFF.

The rearrangement links TRBV2 to TRBJ2-5; the D is unclear. Germline CDR1 SNHLY, CDR2 FYNNEI. V lost 4 bases and J 2 bases, leaving 11 bases between the germline ends. The CDR3 spans 14 residues. The CDR3 DNA reads TGTGCCAGCAGTGGATCTCTCCAGCAAGAGACCCAGTACTTC. Protein: CASSGSLQQETQYF.

J is TRBJ2-1 and V is TRBV6-5; weak D call: TRBD2 (6 bases). The V gene's germline CDR1 is MNHEY and CDR2 SVGAGI. Trimming removed 6 bases from V and 4 bases from J, with 16 bases in between. The CDR3 sequence is 15 residues long. The CDR3 DNA sequence: TGTGCCAGCAGAGCCGGGACTGTACCGTACAATGAGCAGTTCTTC. Translation: CASRAGTVPYNEQFF.